This T cell receptor (beta chain) was observed in a study of graft-versus-host responses after intestinal transplantation. Study context: Those transplanted obtained multivisceral, liver-intestinal, or isolated intestinal grafts. Each recipient received anti-thymocyte globulin induction, then tacrolimus and steroids for 3 to 4 years. The study, taken as a whole, reports: When patients had graft-donor T cell macrochimerism, their allografts held high graft-versus-host to host-versus-graft clonal ratios. GvH clones surfaced in recipient marrow, some emerging earlier in ileum or blood.

This clone was observed once. Its antigen is not identified. Libraries were prepared by immunoSEQ multiplex PCR; TCRdb keeps only in-frame clonotypes and omits some of them. Among roughly 92,000 clones listed, roughly 90% were seen once. The germline V gene encodes CDR1 SGHNT and CDR2 YYREEE (reference sequence). This CDR3 contains 15 residues. Trimming took 4 bases from V and 2 from J; bases not matched to a gene: 7. This TCR came from a human donor who received an intestinal transplant. The chain combines TRBV5-4 with TRBJ1-1; 8 bases fit TRBD1. Material: unstimulated CD4+ T cells sorted from spleen or lymph node cells, obtained before intestinal transplant. The CDR3 DNA reads TGTGCCAGCAGCACCCGGACAGGGTCCAACACTGAAGCTTTCTTT. Translated, it gives CASSTRTGSNTEAFF. The full variable domain, in which reference TRBV5-4 and TRBJ1-1 provide the parts outside the CDR3, is ETGVTQSPTHLIKTRGQQVTLRCSSQSGHNTVSWYQQALGQGPQFIFQYYREEENGRGNFPPRFSGLQFPNYSSELNVNALELDDSALYLCASSTRTGSNTEAFFGQGTRLTVV.